A selection of T cell receptor beta chains follows, all from one sample in a study of T cell responses to AZD1222 COVID-19 vaccine. The method was immunoSEQ multiplex PCR; TCRdb's version includes in-frame clones alone and lacks a portion of them. The profile shows about 110,000 clones, 88% of them singletons. The sample here was peripheral blood, taken 28 days after the second AZD1222 dose. These TCRs come from an adult who received the AZD1222 COVID-19 vaccine. CDR3s include the opening cysteine and the closing phenylalanine or tryptophan. The D gene is left open where the match is weak. Size values are once, few and many counts, or a class for expanded clones, and some rows have none.

CDR3 protein: CASSLVLAGTNEQFF
CDR3 DNA: TGTGCCAGCAGCTTGGTACTAGCGGGGACCAATGAGCAGTTCTTC
J gene: TRBJ2-1
D gene: TRBD2
V gene: TRBV7-2
clone size: NA

CDR3 protein: CASSLIWRGGENTGELFF
CDR3 DNA: TGTGCCAGCAGCTTAATTTGGCGCGGGGGGGAGAACACCGGGGAGCTGTTTTTT
J gene: TRBJ2-2
D gene: TRBD2
V gene: TRBV11-2
clone size: NA

CDR3 protein: CASSSLGYEQFF
CDR3 DNA: TGTGCCAGCAGCTCCTTGGGGTATGAGCAGTTCTTC
J gene: TRBJ2-1
D gene: NA
V gene: TRBV7-2
clone size: NA

CDR3 protein: CASIRTGDGYTF
CDR3 DNA: TGTGCCAGCATTAGGACAGGGGACGGCTACACCTTC
J gene: TRBJ1-2
D gene: TRBD1
V gene: TRBV2
clone size: NA

CDR3 protein: CASSSTKQGTTNEKLFF
CDR3 DNA: TGTGCCAGTAGTTCCACAAAACAGGGCACAACTAATGAAAAACTGTTTTTT
J gene: TRBJ1-4
D gene: NA
V gene: TRBV19
clone size: NA

CDR3 protein: CASSVRVVNTEAFF
CDR3 DNA: TGTGCCAGCAGCGTGCGTGTTGTGAACACTGAAGCTTTCTTT
J gene: TRBJ1-1
D gene: NA
V gene: TRBV7-9
clone size: NA

CDR3 protein: CASSLRVGLAFDTQYF
CDR3 DNA: TGTGCCAGCAGCTTAAGGGTGGGACTAGCTTTCGATACGCAGTATTTT
J gene: TRBJ2-3
D gene: TRBD2
V gene: TRBV7-8
clone size: NA

CDR3 protein: CASSPKSIRDTGNTIYF
CDR3 DNA: TGTGCCAGCAGTCCTAAATCTATCCGGGACACCGGAAACACCATATATTTT
J gene: TRBJ1-3
D gene: NA
V gene: TRBV27
clone size: NA

CDR3 protein: CASSMTPTGDTQYF
CDR3 DNA: TGTGCCAGCAGTATGACCCCGACAGGAGATACGCAGTATTTT
J gene: TRBJ2-3
D gene: NA
V gene: TRBV6-5
clone size: NA

CDR3 protein: CASRSQGSGSPLHF
CDR3 DNA: TGTGCCAGCAGATCTCAGGGGTCAGGATCACCCCTCCACTTT
J gene: TRBJ1-6
D gene: NA
V gene: TRBV11-2
clone size: NA

CDR3 protein: CASSSAGVNQPQHF
CDR3 DNA: TGTGCCAGCAGCTCGGCAGGAGTTAATCAGCCCCAGCATTTT
J gene: TRBJ1-5
D gene: NA
V gene: TRBV5-6
clone size: once

CDR3 protein: CASSSSLAGVETQYF
CDR3 DNA: TGTGCCAGCAGCTCTTCACTAGCGGGGGTTGAGACCCAGTACTTC
J gene: TRBJ2-5
D gene: TRBD2
V gene: TRBV7-2
clone size: NA

CDR3 protein: CASSPEPRTEAFF
CDR3 DNA: TGCGCCAGCAGCCCTGAACCGAGGACTGAAGCTTTCTTT
J gene: TRBJ1-1
D gene: NA
V gene: TRBV5-1
clone size: NA

CDR3 protein: CASSLVAGELFF
CDR3 DNA: TGTGCCAGCAGCTTGGTAGCCGGGGAGCTGTTTTTT
J gene: TRBJ2-2
D gene: NA
V gene: TRBV5-4
clone size: NA

CDR3 protein: CASSEAGPYGYTF
CDR3 DNA: TGTGCCAGCAGTGAAGCAGGCCCCTATGGCTACACCTTC
J gene: TRBJ1-2
D gene: NA
V gene: TRBV2
clone size: NA

CDR3 protein: CASSYTYNYGYTF
CDR3 DNA: TGTGCCAGCAGTTACACTTATAACTATGGCTACACCTTC
J gene: TRBJ1-2
D gene: NA
V gene: TRBV6-5
clone size: NA

CDR3 protein: CASSQDRTGPTDTQYF
CDR3 DNA: TGTGCCAGCAGCCAAGACCGGACAGGACCCACAGATACGCAGTATTTT
J gene: TRBJ2-3
D gene: TRBD1
V gene: TRBV4-2
clone size: NA

CDR3 protein: CAANQQGLTEAFF
CDR3 DNA: TGTGCCGCCAATCAACAGGGGTTGACTGAAGCTTTCTTT
J gene: TRBJ1-1
D gene: TRBD1
V gene: TRBV10-3
clone size: NA

CDR3 protein: CSASGTEGGYTF
CDR3 DNA: TGCAGTGCTAGTGGGACCGAAGGCGGCTACACCTTC
J gene: TRBJ1-2
D gene: NA
V gene: TRBV20-1
clone size: NA

CDR3 protein: CASSQVPETSYNSPLHF
CDR3 DNA: TGCGCCAGCAGCCAAGTTCCTGAAACGTCCTATAATTCACCCCTCCACTTT
J gene: TRBJ1-6
D gene: NA
V gene: TRBV4-3
clone size: NA

CDR3 protein: CASSPKRAGAGANVLTF
CDR3 DNA: TGTGCCAGCAGCCCAAAACGGGCGGGGGCTGGGGCCAACGTCCTGACTTTC
J gene: TRBJ2-6
D gene: TRBD2
V gene: TRBV3-1/TRBV3-2
clone size: NA

CDR3 protein: CASSLDGSNQPQHF
CDR3 DNA: TGTGCCAGCAGTTTGGACGGTAGCAATCAGCCCCAGCATTTT
J gene: TRBJ1-5
D gene: NA
V gene: TRBV27
clone size: NA

CDR3 protein: CASRQQVSEAFF
CDR3 DNA: TGTGCCAGCAGACAACAGGTATCTGAAGCTTTCTTT
J gene: TRBJ1-1
D gene: NA
V gene: TRBV28
clone size: few

CDR3 protein: CAITTTGATSGANVLTF
CDR3 DNA: TGTGCCATCACCACAACAGGGGCAACCTCTGGGGCCAACGTCCTGACTTTC
J gene: TRBJ2-6
D gene: TRBD1
V gene: TRBV5-4
clone size: once

CDR3 protein: CATSKVGTSGYNEQFF
CDR3 DNA: TGTGCCACCTCTAAGGTGGGGACTAGCGGGTACAATGAGCAGTTCTTC
J gene: TRBJ2-1
D gene: TRBD2
V gene: TRBV24-1
clone size: NA

CDR3 protein: CASSARLEGWGNTIYF
CDR3 DNA: TGTGCCAGCAGCGCGAGACTGGAGGGCTGGGGAAACACCATATATTTT
J gene: TRBJ1-3
D gene: NA
V gene: TRBV9
clone size: once

CDR3 protein: CASESFGLNTEAFF
CDR3 DNA: TGTGCCAGCGAGTCATTTGGTTTGAACACTGAAGCTTTCTTT
J gene: TRBJ1-1
D gene: NA
V gene: TRBV5-5
clone size: NA

CDR3 protein: CASSGGASGATDTQYF
CDR3 DNA: TGTGCCAGCAGTGGGGGGGCTAGCGGGGCCACAGATACGCAGTATTTT
J gene: TRBJ2-3
D gene: TRBD2
V gene: TRBV2
clone size: NA

CDR3 protein: CASSPQTGMADTQYF
CDR3 DNA: TGTGCCAGCTCACCACAGACAGGGATGGCAGATACGCAGTATTTT
J gene: TRBJ2-3
D gene: TRBD1
V gene: TRBV18
clone size: NA